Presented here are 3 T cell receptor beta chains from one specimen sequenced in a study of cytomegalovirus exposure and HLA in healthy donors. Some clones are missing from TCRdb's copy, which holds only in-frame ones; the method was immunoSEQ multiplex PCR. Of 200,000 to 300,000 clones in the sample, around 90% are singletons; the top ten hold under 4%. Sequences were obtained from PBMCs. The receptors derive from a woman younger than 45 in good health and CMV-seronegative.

The CDR3 loop is CASSFGGTGNGYTF. The CDR3 DNA reads TGTGCCAGCAGTTTCGGCGGGACAGGGAATGGCTACACCTTC. This chain joins TRBV28 and TRBJ1-2; 9 bases line up with TRBD1. Germline V gene data show CDR1 as MDHEN and CDR2 as SYDVKM. V trimming: 3 bases; J trimming: 6 bases; junction bases outside the gene matches: 5. The CDR3 extends over 14 amino acids.

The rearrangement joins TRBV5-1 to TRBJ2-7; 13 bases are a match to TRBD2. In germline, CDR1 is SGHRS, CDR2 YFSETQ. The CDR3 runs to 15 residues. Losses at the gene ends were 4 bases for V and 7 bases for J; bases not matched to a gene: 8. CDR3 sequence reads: CASSKGTSGTSEQYF. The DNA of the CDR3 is TGCGCCAGCAGCAAGGGGACTAGCGGGACCTCGGAGCAGTACTTC.

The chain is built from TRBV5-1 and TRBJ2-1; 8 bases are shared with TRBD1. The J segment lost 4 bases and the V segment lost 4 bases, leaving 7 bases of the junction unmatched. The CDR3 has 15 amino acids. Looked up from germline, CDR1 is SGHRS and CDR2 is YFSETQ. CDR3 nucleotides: TGCGCCAGCAGCCCTAACAGGGGGGATTACAATGAGCAGTTCTTC. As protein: CASSPNRGDYNEQFF.